Sequencing of this T cell receptor beta chain was carried out in a study of blood T cell repertoires in COVID-19. Overall study: Samples taken during acute and convalescent COVID-19 were collected in the United States, Italy and Spain. Nucleic acid was either cDNA or gDNA, and it came from T cells, B-cell-depleted T cells, or PBMCs.

Authors' methods: Nucleated cell number was recorded as an estimate derived from reference gene primer amplification. TCRdb's copy holds only in-frame clones and misses some; the assay was immunoSEQ multiplex PCR. That table supplies the V and J calls and clone size; D and trimming were determined from the DNA. The table lists roughly 35,000 clones, roughly nine tenths of them singletons. The CDR3 has 17 amino acids. Germline CDR1 is KGHSH and CDR2 is LQKENI. V was pared by 3 bases and J by 0 bases, with 15 bases between. Specimen: peripheral blood. This receptor was identified in a man aged 65 to 85 with acute or convalescent COVID-19. V is TRBV18 and J is TRBJ2-4; D might be TRBD1 (6 bases). CDR3 nucleotide sequence: TGTGCCAGCTCACCGCCCCGGGACACCCTAGCCAAAAACATTCAGTACTTC. Protein product: CASSPPRDTLAKNIQYF.